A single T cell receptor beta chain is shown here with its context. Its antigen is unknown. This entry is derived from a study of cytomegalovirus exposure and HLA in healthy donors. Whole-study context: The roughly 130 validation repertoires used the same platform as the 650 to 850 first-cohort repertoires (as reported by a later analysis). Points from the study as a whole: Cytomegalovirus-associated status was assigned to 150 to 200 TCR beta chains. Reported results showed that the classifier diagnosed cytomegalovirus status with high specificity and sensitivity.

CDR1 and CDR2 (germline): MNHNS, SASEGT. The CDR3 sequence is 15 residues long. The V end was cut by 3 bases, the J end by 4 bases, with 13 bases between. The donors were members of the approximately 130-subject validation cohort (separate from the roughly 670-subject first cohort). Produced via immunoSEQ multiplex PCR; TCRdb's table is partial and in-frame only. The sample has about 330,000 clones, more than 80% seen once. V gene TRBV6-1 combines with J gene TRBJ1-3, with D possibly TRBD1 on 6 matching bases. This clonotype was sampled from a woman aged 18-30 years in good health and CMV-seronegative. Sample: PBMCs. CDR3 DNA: TGTGCCAGCAGTGACGGGACATCTGGGGGAAACACCATATATTTT. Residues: CASSDGTSGGNTIYF.